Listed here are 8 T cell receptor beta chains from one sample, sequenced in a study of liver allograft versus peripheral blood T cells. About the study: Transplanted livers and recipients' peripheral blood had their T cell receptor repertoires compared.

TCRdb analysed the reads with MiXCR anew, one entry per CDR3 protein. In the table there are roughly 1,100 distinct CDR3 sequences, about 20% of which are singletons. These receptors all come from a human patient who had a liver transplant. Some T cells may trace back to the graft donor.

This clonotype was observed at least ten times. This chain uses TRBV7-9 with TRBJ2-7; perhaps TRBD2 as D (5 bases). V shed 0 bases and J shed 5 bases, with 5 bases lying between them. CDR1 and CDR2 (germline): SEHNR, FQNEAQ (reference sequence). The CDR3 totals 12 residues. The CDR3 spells CASSLARDEQYF. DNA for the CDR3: TGTGCCAGCAGCTTAGCGAGGGACGAGCAGTACTTC.

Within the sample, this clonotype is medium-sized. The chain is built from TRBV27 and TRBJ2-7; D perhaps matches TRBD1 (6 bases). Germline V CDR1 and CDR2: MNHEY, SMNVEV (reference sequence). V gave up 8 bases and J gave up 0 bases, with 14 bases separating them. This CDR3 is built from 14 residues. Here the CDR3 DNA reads TGTGCCAGCGGGCTACAGGGAGTCTCCTACGAGCAGTACTTC. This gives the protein CASGLQGVSYEQYF.

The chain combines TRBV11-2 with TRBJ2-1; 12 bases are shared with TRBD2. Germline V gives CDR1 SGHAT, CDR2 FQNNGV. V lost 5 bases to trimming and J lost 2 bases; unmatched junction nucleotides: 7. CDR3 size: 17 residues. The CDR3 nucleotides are TGTGCCAGCAGCCTTGAACTAGCGGGAGGTCCCTACAATGAGCAGTTCTTC. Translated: CASSLELAGGPYNEQFF.

CDR3: CATSRLAGGSNEQFF. CDR3 nucleotides: TGTGCCACCAGCAGACTAGCGGGAGGGTCCAATGAGCAGTTCTTC. The rearrangement links TRBV15 to TRBJ2-1; 12 bases line up with TRBD2. The CDR3 runs to 15 residues. Trimming cost V 2 bases and J 6 bases; bases outside gene matches: 2. Germline values: CDR1 LNHNV, CDR2 YYDKDF (reference sequence). Using reference TRBV15 and TRBJ2-1 for the parts outside the CDR3, the full variable domain is DAMVIQNPRYQVTQFGKPVTLSCSQTLNHNVMYWYQQKSSQAPKLLFHYYDKDFNNEADTPDNFQSRRPNTSFCFLDIRSPGLGDTAMYLCATSRLAGGSNEQFFGPGTRLTVL.

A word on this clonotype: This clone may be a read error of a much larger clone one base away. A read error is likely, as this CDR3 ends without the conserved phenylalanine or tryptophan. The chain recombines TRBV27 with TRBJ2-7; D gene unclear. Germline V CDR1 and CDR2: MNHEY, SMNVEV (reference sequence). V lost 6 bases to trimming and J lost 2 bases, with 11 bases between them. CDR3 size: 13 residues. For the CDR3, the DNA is TGTGCCAGCAGCCTCCTGGGAACCTACGAGCAGTACTTA. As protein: CASSLLGTYEQYL.

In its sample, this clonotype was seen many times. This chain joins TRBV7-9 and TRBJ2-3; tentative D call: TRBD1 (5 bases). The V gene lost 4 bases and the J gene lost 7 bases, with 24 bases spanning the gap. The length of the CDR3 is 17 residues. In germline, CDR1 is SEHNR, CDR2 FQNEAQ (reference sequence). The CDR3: CASSSRPTTARVYTQYF. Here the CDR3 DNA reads TGTGCCAGCAGCTCAAGGCCCACGACTGCCAGGGTATATACGCAGTATTTT.

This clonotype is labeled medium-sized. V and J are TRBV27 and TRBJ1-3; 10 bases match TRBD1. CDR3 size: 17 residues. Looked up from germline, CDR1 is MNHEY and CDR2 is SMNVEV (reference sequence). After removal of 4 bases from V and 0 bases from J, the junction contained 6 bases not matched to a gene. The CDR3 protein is CASSSGQGYSSGNTIYF. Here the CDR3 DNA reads TGTGCCAGCAGTTCGGGACAGGGGTATAGCTCTGGAAACACCATATATTTT.

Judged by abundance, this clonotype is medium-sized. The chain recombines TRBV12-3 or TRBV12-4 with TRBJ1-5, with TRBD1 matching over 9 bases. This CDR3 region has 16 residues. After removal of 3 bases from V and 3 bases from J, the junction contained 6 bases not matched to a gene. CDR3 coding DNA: TGTGCCAGCAGTTTTTGGGGACAGGGTGACAATCAGCCCCAGCATTTT. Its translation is CASSFWGQGDNQPQHF.